A single sample gave rise to the 6 T cell receptor beta chains below, sequenced in a study of T-cell memory formation after mild COVID-19. TCRdb re-derived calls from the 5' RACE reads in MiXCR, one entry per CDR3 protein. The sample yields about 38,000 distinct CDR3 sequences, around 10% seen once. The sequenced sample consisted of PBMCs or a T cell subset sorted from them (not recorded which). The receptors here all came from a man younger than 35 who had mild COVID-19 (a few samples of this study predate the infection). Cell type and time point are not known.

This clonotype was recorded many times. The chain couples TRBV28 to TRBJ2-2; TRBD1 matches at 7 bases. The CDR3 totals 15 residues. The V gene's germline CDR1 is MDHEN and CDR2 SYDVKM. V gave up 6 bases and J gave up 4 bases; unmatched junction bases: 8. The CDR3 nucleotides read TGTGCCAGCAGGCAAAACAGGGGACGCACCGGGGAGCTGTTTTTT. This sequence encodes CASRQNRGRTGELFF.

This clonotype was recorded many times. The chain has TRBV14 and TRBJ1-1; D remains unclear. Germline lookup yields CDR1 SGHDN and CDR2 FVKESK. CDR3 length: 16 residues. The V gene lost 2 bases and the J gene lost 4 bases, with 17 bases spanning the gap. This CDR3 reads CASSQPRLLGTTEAFF. The CDR3 nucleotides read TGTGCCAGCAGCCAACCGAGACTCCTAGGAACCACTGAAGCTTTCTTT.

Many counts were recorded for this clonotype. The genes are TRBV20-1 and TRBJ1-1, with 8 bases matching TRBD1. V lost 2 bases and J lost 3; bases outside the gene matches: 8. The length of the CDR3 is 15 residues. Germline lookup yields CDR1 DFQATT and CDR2 SNEGSKA (reference sequence). The DNA for the CDR3 is TGCAGTGCTAGAAGACAGGGGCGAATATACACTGAAGCTTTCTTT. Its protein is CSARRQGRIYTEAFF.

Many counts were recorded for this clonotype. The rearrangement uses TRBV12-3 or TRBV12-4 and TRBJ1-1, with 8 bases that match TRBD1. Losses at the gene ends were 9 bases for V and 1 base for J; bases not matched to a gene: 10. The length of the CDR3 is 15 residues. CDR3 DNA sequence: TGTGCCAGAAATACACAGGGGGGGGGGAACACTGAAGCTTTCTTT. It translates to CARNTQGGGNTEAFF.

This clonotype was observed at least ten times. The chain has TRBV5-4 and TRBJ1-4; possibly TRBD1 for D (6 bases). Trimming left V 4 bases short and J 8 bases short, with 6 bases between. Germline-derived CDR1 and CDR2 are SGHNT and YYREEE (reference sequence). The CDR3 loop spans 11 amino acids. The CDR3 DNA is TGTGCCAGCAGCCAGGGGGAAAAACTGTTTTTT. Its protein is CASSQGEKLFF.

The table lists this clonotype with many counts. This sequence joins TRBV7-3 and TRBJ1-1; a possible D gene is TRBD1 (6 bases). The V end was cut by 5 bases, the J end by 5 bases, with 12 bases between. CDR3 length: 13 amino acids. Germline V CDR1 and CDR2: SGHTA, FQGTGA. In nucleotides, the CDR3 is TGTGCCAGCAGCCTTATCCAGGGGACTGAAGCTTTCTTT. Translated: CASSLIQGTEAFF.